This TCR beta chain appears in the sequencing data of a study of T cells after posttransplantation cyclophosphamide. Study results and caveats: Donor-recipient repertoire similarity was low at 1-2 months, rising over year one. Tissue-infiltrating T cells from skin or gut overlapped little with blood T cells. Recipient CMV seropositivity and CMV reactivation strongly tracked TRB clonality.

This CDR3 has 15 residues. The V end was cut by 0 bases, the J end by 5 bases, with 13 bases between. The germline gives CDR1 ENHRY, CDR2 SYGVKD. The protocol was immunoSEQ multiplex PCR, while the TCRdb copy is restricted to in-frame clones and leaves out a portion. Seen here are about 47,000 clones, roughly nine tenths observed once, and the top ten hold around 3%. On this clone: Its antigen is not known.

The related graft donor's blood sample was taken on the day of bone marrow donation. The chain couples TRBV10-3 to TRBJ1-1, with a possible D match to TRBD1 (5 bases). This TCR came from a woman in her forties or fifties in good health and a related stem cell transplant donor. Sequencing input: PBMCs. The CDR3 DNA follows: TGTGCCATCAGTGAGTCGGGGCTCCGGGGGACTGAAGCTTTCTTT. Translating gives CAISESGLRGTEAFF.